Each of the 16 T cell receptor beta chains below was sequenced from the same sample in a study of T cell responses to AZD1222 COVID-19 vaccine (dated by TCRdb to about 2021). The library came from the immunoSEQ multiplex PCR assay. TCRdb holds this immuneACCESS table with in-frame rearrangements only. Some clones are missing; in checked studies, unresolved V genes explain under half, and the rest has no known cause. In all, the sample holds about 110,000 clones, and 87% of those were seen once. Approximately 4.8% of the sample is taken by the ten largest. Sample time point, as interpreted from the label and publication: about 28 days (+/-7) after the second vaccine dose. The source material was peripheral blood, sampled 28 days after the second AZD1222 dose. The receptor set was obtained from an adult who received the AZD1222 COVID-19 vaccine.

The gene calls are TRBV5-1 and TRBJ2-1; 9 bases line up with TRBD2. With V trimmed by 0 bases and J by 7 bases, 5 bases remained unmatched. Germline V gene sequence: CDR1 SGHRS, CDR2 YFSETQ. The CDR3 is 15 amino acids. CDR3 nucleotide sequence: TGCGCCAGCAGCTTGGCTAGCGGGGTGGGGAATGAGCAGTTCTTC. The encoded protein is CASSLASGVGNEQFF.

This sequence joins TRBV12-3 or TRBV12-4 and TRBJ2-5; D remains unclear. V was pared by 2 bases and J by 5 bases, with 9 bases between. The CDR3 extends over 13 amino acids. The CDR3 protein is CASSLSQSETQYF. The CDR3 nucleotides are TGTGCCAGCAGTTTAAGTCAGTCGGAGACCCAGTACTTC.

This chain uses TRBV3-1 (or the pseudogene TRBV3-2) with TRBJ2-3; D unresolved. Trimming left V 0 bases short and J 1 base short, with 5 bases between. Germline V gene lookup returns CDR1 LGHDT and CDR2 YNNKEL (reference sequence). The CDR3 is made up of 14 amino acids. CDR3 nucleotides: TGTGCCAGCAGCCAAGATGGAGGCACAGATACGCAGTATTTT. It yields the protein CASSQDGGTDTQYF.

The chain has TRBV20-1 and TRBJ1-6, with D possibly TRBD1 on 5 matching bases. CDR1 and CDR2 (germline): DFQATT, SNEGSKA (reference sequence). Trimming left V 3 bases short and J 9 bases short, with 12 bases between. The CDR3 has 13 amino acids. The CDR3 loop reads CSASLQGGSPLHF. For the CDR3, the DNA is TGCAGTGCTAGTCTTCAGGGAGGTTCACCCCTCCACTTT.

V and J are TRBV5-1 and TRBJ2-7, with 8 bases aligning to TRBD2. The CDR3 spans 15 residues. Germline CDR1 SGHRS, CDR2 YFSETQ. V shed 3 bases, J shed 5 bases, and the junction held 10 bases outside the gene matches. DNA for the CDR3: TGCGCCAGCAGCTCCAGCGGGGGCTCCGCTAACGAGCAGTACTTC. Translating it yields CASSSSGGSANEQYF. The full variable domain, with the rest looked up from reference TRBV5-1 and TRBJ2-7, is KAGVTQTPRYLIKTRGQQVTLSCSPISGHRSVSWYQQTPGQGLQFLFEYFSETQRNKGNFPGRFSGRQFSNSRSEMNVSTLELGDSALYLCASSSSGGSANEQYFGPGTRLTVT.

The J gene is TRBJ2-3, the V gene TRBV14; no definite D call. Germline CDR1 and CDR2: SGHDN and FVKESK. The CDR3 is 12 residues long. Trimming pared 3 bases from V and 3 bases from J, leaving 4 bases between. The CDR3 protein is CASSHWTDTQYF. The CDR3 bases are TGTGCCAGCAGCCACTGGACAGATACGCAGTATTTT. Full variable domain (rest looked up from reference TRBV14 and TRBJ2-3): EAGVTQFPSHSVIEKGQTVTLRCDPISGHDNLYWYRRVMGKEIKFLLHFVKESKQDESGMPNNRFLAERTGGTYSTLKVQPAELEDSGVYFCASSHWTDTQYFGPGTRLTVL.

This clone was seen once. The V call is TRBV6-5, the J call TRBJ1-2, with D tentatively TRBD1 (6 bases). Looked up from germline, CDR1 is MNHEY and CDR2 is SVGAGI. Deletions cut 4 bases from V and 5 bases from J, with 11 bases between. This CDR3 has 13 residues. CDR3 bases: TGTGCCAGCAGTTCCAGCGGACAGTATGGCTACACCTTC. Translation: CASSSSGQYGYTF.

This clone was seen only a few times. The chain combines TRBV5-4 with TRBJ2-7; the D gene is possibly TRBD2 (6 bases). Trimming pared 4 bases from V and 7 bases from J, leaving 21 bases between. The CDR3 spans 15 residues. CDR1 is SGHNT and CDR2 is YYREEE in the germline V gene (reference sequence). CDR3 nucleotides: TGTGCCAGCAGCCCCAGAGGCAGATCTGCGGGAGAGCAGTACTTC. It is translated as CASSPRGRSAGEQYF. The variable domain in full, completed from reference TRBV5-4 and TRBJ2-7, reads ETGVTQSPTHLIKTRGQQVTLRCSSQSGHNTVSWYQQALGQGPQFIFQYYREEENGRGNFPPRFSGLQFPNYSSELNVNALELDDSALYLCASSPRGRSAGEQYFGPGTRLTVT.

The chain employs TRBV5-4 and TRBJ2-2; D is unclear. Between the trimmed V and J ends, which lost 0 bases and 3 bases, there was a span of 6 bases. CDR3 length: 14 residues. From germline, CDR1 is SGHNT and CDR2 YYREEE (reference sequence). The chain's CDR3 is CASSLVGYTGELFF. The CDR3 bases are TGTGCCAGCAGCTTGGTCGGTTACACCGGGGAGCTGTTTTTT.

The chain couples TRBV28 to TRBJ1-1, with TRBD1 as a possible D gene (5 bases). The CDR3 spans 16 residues. Germline V gene data show CDR1 as MDHEN and CDR2 as SYDVKM. With 5 bases removed from V and 0 bases from J, the gap between germline ends came to 16 bases. In DNA, the CDR3 is TGTGCCAGCAGTACCACAGGAGCCCCGATGAACACTGAAGCTTTCTTT. Residues: CASSTTGAPMNTEAFF. The whole variable domain, filled in from reference TRBV28 and TRBJ1-1, reads DVKVTQSSRYLVKRTGEKVFLECVQDMDHENMFWYRQDPGLGLRLIYFSYDVKMKEKGDIPEGYSVSREKKERFSLILESASTNQTSMYLCASSTTGAPMNTEAFFGQGTRLTVV.

This chain connects TRBV5-1 to TRBJ1-3; 7 bases are shared with TRBD1. The CDR3 covers 17 residues. V dropped 4 bases and J dropped 4; count of bases not matched to a gene: 14. The germline V gene encodes CDR1 SGHRS and CDR2 YFSETQ. The CDR3 protein is CASSTSGRQGSGNTIYF. The CDR3, as DNA: TGCGCCAGCAGCACCAGCGGACGACAGGGATCCGGAAACACCATATATTTT.

The chain combines TRBV5-5 with TRBJ1-5; 9 positions agree with TRBD1. This CDR3 is built from 16 residues. V was clipped by 0 bases and J by 3 bases; unmatched bases: 4. The V gene's germline CDR1 is SGHKS and CDR2 YYEKEE (reference sequence). The CDR3 nucleotides read TGTGCCAGCAGCTTGGCCGGGACAGGGTTCAATCAGCCCCAGCATTTT. It yields the protein CASSLAGTGFNQPQHF.

This chain connects TRBV5-1 to TRBJ1-3; 7 bases map to TRBD1. The CDR3 is 14 amino acids. Per the germline V gene, CDR1 is SGHRS and CDR2 is YFSETQ. J lost 3 bases, V lost 3 bases, and 3 bases had no gene match. This CDR3 reads CASSYQGDGNTIYF. In DNA form, the CDR3 reads TGCGCCAGCAGCTATCAGGGGGATGGAAACACCATATATTTT.

The chain is built from TRBV19 and TRBJ1-1; D unclear. The CDR3 length is 14 residues. Germline V CDR1 and CDR2: LNHDA, SQIVND (reference sequence). The V gene lost 3 bases and the J gene lost 1 base, with 9 bases spanning the gap. For the CDR3, the DNA is TGTGCCAGTAGTATGGGTAAGCCGAACACTGAAGCTTTCTTT. Translation gives CASSMGKPNTEAFF. Variable domain in full (rest from reference TRBV19 and TRBJ1-1): DGGITQSPKYLFRKEGQNVTLSCEQNLNHDAMYWYRQDPGQGLRLIYYSQIVNDFQKGDIAEGYSVSREKKESFPLTVTSAQKNPTAFYLCASSMGKPNTEAFFGQGTRLTVV.

The chain has TRBV6-5 and TRBJ1-6; 11 positions agree with TRBD1. Per the germline V gene, CDR1 is MNHEY and CDR2 is SVGAGI. The CDR3 is made up of 16 amino acids. J lost 9 bases, V lost 0 bases, and 4 bases had no gene match. This chain's CDR3 is CASSYSGTGGGSPLHF. For the CDR3, the DNA is TGTGCCAGCAGTTACTCCGGGACAGGGGGTGGTTCACCCCTCCACTTT.

The rearrangement joins TRBV30 to TRBJ1-2; TRBD1 is a possible D gene (5 bases). The CDR3 has 12 amino acids. The V and J ends lost 2 bases and 5 bases respectively, with 9 bases between them. The germline CDR1 and CDR2 sequences are GTSNPN and SVGIG (reference sequence). CDR3 in amino acids: CAWSTDRYGYTF. The CDR3, as DNA: TGTGCCTGGAGTACCGACAGATATGGCTACACCTTC.